This T cell receptor beta chain was found in a study of radiation and T cells in renal cell carcinoma. Study-wide findings and caveats: Pretreatment tumor biopsies were lacking, so baseline clonotypes are unknown. From baseline, blood top tumor clonotypes peaked at 2 weeks post-radiation.

As to treatment: 15 Gy SBRT to primary tumor, nephrectomy 4 weeks later. Nephrectomy followed 15 Gy stereotactic body radiation by 4 weeks. As for this clone: Its antigen remains unknown.

Data came from immunoSEQ multiplex PCR; TCRdb stores just in-frame clones and leaves some out. The sample consists of 22,000 or so clones, around 52% of them appearing once. In germline, CDR1 is LGHNA, CDR2 YSLEER. This CDR3 spans 15 amino acids. V trimming: 1 base; J trimming: 5 bases; junction bases outside the gene matches: 5. The sample here was tumor tissue, taken from a patient whose treatment included radiotherapy and nephrectomy. This clonotype originated in a woman in her forties or fifties with renal cell carcinoma. V gene TRBV4-3 combines with J gene TRBJ2-7, with 10 bases that match TRBD1. In DNA, the CDR3 is TGCGCCAGCAGCCAAGGGCCGACAGGGGGCGACGAGCAGTACTTC. Encoded protein: CASSQGPTGGDEQYF.